This paragraph covers one T cell receptor beta chain sequence. The target of this receptor is not known. Base quality data are lacking; no much larger clone is found one base away. Each collaborating institution followed its own protocols to collect whole blood in K2EDTA tubes. For TCRbeta analysis, collaborators shipped samples as frozen whole blood, isolated PBMCs, or DNA extracted from either of those sample types. The immunoSEQ Assay, a bias-controlled multiplex PCR, was used to amplify TCRbeta CDR3 regions from genomic DNA. As for the original processing: The number of nucleated cells in each sample was estimated by amplification of reference gene primers within the assay. To quantify the absolute abundance of each unique TCRbeta CDR3 rearrangement, sequence reads were collapsed and filtered. For each sample, productive Simpson clonality was calculated by taking the square root of Simpson's diversity index across productive rearrangements. TCRdb limited this immuneACCESS table to in-frame rearrangements with V and J called. A share of clones is missing; checked studies link under half to unresolved V genes, and the rest is unexplained. The V and J calls and clone size were taken over from that table, and D and trimming were inferred from the DNA. The sample table lists 45,000 to 65,000 clones, 75% to 95% of them with a count of one. Over 7.5% of the sample is taken by the ten largest.

These data belong to a study of blood T cell repertoires in COVID-19 (dated by TCRdb to about 2020). Regarding the complete study: Collaborator samples came from the United States, Italy and Spain and covered acute and convalescent phases of COVID-19. The repertoires were released in a freely available public database intended as a resource for research on the immune response to SARS-CoV-2. The prospective study material was composed of cDNA or gDNA derived from T cells, B-cell-depleted T cells, or PBMCs. Samples came from the ongoing ImmuneRACE study (first 160 participants) plus 1,254 subjects from 6 global collaborators. Where available, HLA class I and class II types were obtained from metadata supplied by the sample provider rather than from assay-based typing. Subjects who had been exposed to COVID-19, were actively infected with it, or had recovered from it provided the deeply sampled blood TCRbeta repertoires that made up the dataset. The sample metadata nearly always contained a de-identified subject ID, COVID-19 status, age in years and sex. What the work shows at the level of the full study, not this receptor alone: The amount of clinical and demographic metadata varied by source and participant and was provided uncurated.

The CDR3 contains 13 residues, cysteine and phenylalanine counted. Just CDR3 DNA is preserved here, 39 bases in frame from base 1. The germline V and J ends show losses of 0 bases and 7 bases respectively, and no gene match explains 3 bases of the junction. Via the germline V gene, CDR1 is SGHTA and CDR2 FQGNSA. Here the chain combines TRBV7-2 and TRBJ2-7, with TRBD2 identical over 7 junction bases. This TCR was sampled from a human donor in a cohort sampled during active COVID-19. Sequenced: peripheral blood. The CDR3 reads as follows: CASSLAGGPEQYF. The DNA is TGTGCCAGCAGCTTAGCGGGAGGGCCGGAGCAGTACTTC.